This T cell receptor (beta chain) was sequenced during a study of CD8 T cells in Susac syndrome. Random hexamers were used to reverse transcribe an amount of about 0.45 to 1 ug RNA. Coverage of TCR beta CDR3 amplification by immunoSEQ multiplex PCR extended to 54 Vbeta and 13 Jbeta. TCRdb fed the immunoSEQ multiplex PCR reads into MiXCR, producing one record per CDR3 protein. Of 180,000 or so distinct CDR3 sequences listed, about 95% are singletons. CD8+ and CD4+ T cells from blood underwent TCR beta sequencing, which was carried out in a high-throughput format. Negative isolation was used for CD8+ and CD4+ T cells, and FACS enrichment was applied to TEMRA cells. The clonotype was recovered from a human donor in good health. What was sequenced was CD4+ T cells from PBMCs.

The CDR3 DNA reads TGTGCCAGCAGCTGGAGTAGCGGGAGCGATGAGCAGTTCTTC. This codes for CASSWSSGSDEQFF. The genes are TRBV5-4 and TRBJ2-1; TRBD2 agrees at 9 bases. V lost 3 bases to trimming and J lost 8 bases; unmatched junction nucleotides: 6. CDR1 and CDR2 (germline): SGHNT, YYREEE (reference sequence). There are 14 residues in the CDR3.